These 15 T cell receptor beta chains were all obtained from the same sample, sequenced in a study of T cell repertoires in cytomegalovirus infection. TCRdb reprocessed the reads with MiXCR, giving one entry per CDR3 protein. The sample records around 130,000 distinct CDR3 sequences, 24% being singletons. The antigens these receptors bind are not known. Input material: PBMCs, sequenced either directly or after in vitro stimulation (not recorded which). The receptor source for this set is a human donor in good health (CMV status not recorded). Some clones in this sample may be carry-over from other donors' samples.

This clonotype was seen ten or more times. The CDR3 nucleotides are TGTGCCAGCAGCTTAAGACAACGGCGGACAGATACGCAGTATTTT. The encoded protein is CASSLRQRRTDTQYF. V gene TRBV7-2 combines with J gene TRBJ2-3; D gene unclear. The ends were cut back, 2 bases at V and 3 bases at J, with 12 bases in the middle. Germline assignment: CDR1 SGHTA and CDR2 FQGNSA. The CDR3 runs to 15 residues.

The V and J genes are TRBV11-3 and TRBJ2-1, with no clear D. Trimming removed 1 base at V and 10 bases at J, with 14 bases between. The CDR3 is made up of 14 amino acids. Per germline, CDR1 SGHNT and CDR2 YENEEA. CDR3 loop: CASSLVGVGGEQFF. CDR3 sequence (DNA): TGTGCCAGCAGCTTAGTTGGGGTAGGTGGGGAGCAGTTCTTC. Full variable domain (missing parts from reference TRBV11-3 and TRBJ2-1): EAGVVQSPRYKIIEKKQPVAFWCNPISGHNTLYWYLQNLGQGPELLIRYENEEAVDDSQLPKDRFSAERLKGVDSTLKIQPAELGDSAVYLCASSLVGVGGEQFFGPGTRLTVL.

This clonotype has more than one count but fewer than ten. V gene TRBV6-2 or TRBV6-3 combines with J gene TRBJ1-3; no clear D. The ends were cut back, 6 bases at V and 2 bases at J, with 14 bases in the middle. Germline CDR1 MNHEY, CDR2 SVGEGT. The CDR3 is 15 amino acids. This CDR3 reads CASSQRLVAGNTIYF. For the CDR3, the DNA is TGTGCCAGCAGCCAACGTCTTGTGGCTGGAAACACCATATATTTT.

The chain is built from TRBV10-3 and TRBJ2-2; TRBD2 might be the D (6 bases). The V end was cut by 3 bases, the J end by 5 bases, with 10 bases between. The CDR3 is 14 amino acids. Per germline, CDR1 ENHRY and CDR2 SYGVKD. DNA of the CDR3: TGTGCCATCAGTGATCTAGCGCCTACCGGGGAGCTGTTTTTT. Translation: CAISDLAPTGELFF.

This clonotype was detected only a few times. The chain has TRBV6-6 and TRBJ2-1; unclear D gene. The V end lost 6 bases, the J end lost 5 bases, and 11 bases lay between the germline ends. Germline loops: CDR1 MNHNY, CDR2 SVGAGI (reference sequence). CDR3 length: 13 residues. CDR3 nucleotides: TGTGCCAGCAGCCACCCCCGTGACAATGAGCAGTTCTTC. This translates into CASSHPRDNEQFF.

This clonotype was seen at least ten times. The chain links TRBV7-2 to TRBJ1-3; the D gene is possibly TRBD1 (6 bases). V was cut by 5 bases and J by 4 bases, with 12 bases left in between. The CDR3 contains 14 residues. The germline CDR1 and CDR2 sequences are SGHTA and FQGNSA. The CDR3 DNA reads TGTGCCAGCAGCAGGGGACAAACGGGAAACACCATATATTTT. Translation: CASSRGQTGNTIYF.

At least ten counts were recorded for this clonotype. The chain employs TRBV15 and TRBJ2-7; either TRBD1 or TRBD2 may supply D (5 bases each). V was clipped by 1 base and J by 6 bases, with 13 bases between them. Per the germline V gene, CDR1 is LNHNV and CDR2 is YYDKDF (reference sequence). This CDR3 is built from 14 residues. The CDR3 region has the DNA TGTGCCACCAGCAGAGTCCGGCCTGGGGGCGAGCAGTACTTC. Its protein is CATSRVRPGGEQYF. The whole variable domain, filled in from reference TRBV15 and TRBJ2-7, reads DAMVIQNPRYQVTQFGKPVTLSCSQTLNHNVMYWYQQKSSQAPKLLFHYYDKDFNNEADTPDNFQSRRPNTSFCFLDIRSPGLGDTAMYLCATSRVRPGGEQYFGPGTRLTVT.

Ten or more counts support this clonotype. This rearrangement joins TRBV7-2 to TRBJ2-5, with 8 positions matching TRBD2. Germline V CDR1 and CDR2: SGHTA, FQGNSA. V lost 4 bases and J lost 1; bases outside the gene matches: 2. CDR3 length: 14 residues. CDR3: CASSSGLAQETQYF. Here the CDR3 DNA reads TGTGCCAGCAGCTCCGGACTAGCCCAAGAGACCCAGTACTTC.

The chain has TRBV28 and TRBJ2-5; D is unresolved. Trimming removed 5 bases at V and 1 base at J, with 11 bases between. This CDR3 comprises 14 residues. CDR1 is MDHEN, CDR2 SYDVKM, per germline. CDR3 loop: CASSPHNTQETQYF. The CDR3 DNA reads TGTGCCAGCAGTCCCCACAATACCCAAGAGACCCAGTACTTC.

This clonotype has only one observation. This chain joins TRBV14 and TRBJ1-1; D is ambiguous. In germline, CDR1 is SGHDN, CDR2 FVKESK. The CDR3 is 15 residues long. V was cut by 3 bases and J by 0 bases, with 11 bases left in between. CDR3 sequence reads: CASSQVGLMNTEAFF. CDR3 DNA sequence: TGTGCCAGCAGCCAGGTCGGCCTCATGAACACTGAAGCTTTCTTT.

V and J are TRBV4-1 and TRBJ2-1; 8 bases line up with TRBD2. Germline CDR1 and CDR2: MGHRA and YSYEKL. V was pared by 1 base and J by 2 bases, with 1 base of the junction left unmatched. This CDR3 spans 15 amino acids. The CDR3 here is CASSQVAGTYNEQFF. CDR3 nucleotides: TGCGCCAGCAGCCAAGTAGCGGGAACCTACAATGAGCAGTTCTTC.

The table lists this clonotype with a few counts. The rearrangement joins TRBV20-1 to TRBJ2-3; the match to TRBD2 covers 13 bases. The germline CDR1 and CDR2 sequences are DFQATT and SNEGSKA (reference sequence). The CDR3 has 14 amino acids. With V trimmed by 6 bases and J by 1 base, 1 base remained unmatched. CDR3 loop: CSAGLAGGTDTQYF. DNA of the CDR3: TGCAGTGCCGGACTAGCGGGAGGCACAGATACGCAGTATTTT.

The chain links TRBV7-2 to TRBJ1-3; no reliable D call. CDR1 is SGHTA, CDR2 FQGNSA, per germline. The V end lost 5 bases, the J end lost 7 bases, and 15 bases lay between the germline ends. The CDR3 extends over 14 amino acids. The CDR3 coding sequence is TGTGCCAGCAGCCTCCTTTGGACCGGGAACACCATATATTTT. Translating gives CASSLLWTGNTIYF.

CDR3 nucleotides: TGTGCCAGCAGCTTGGATAGGTCCGTGGCTTTCTTT. This sequence encodes CASSLDRSVAFF. This sequence joins TRBV5-4 and TRBJ1-1, with D unresolved. V lost 0 bases and J 11 bases, leaving 11 bases between the germline ends. CDR3 size: 12 residues. Germline V gene lookup returns CDR1 SGHNT and CDR2 YYREEE (reference sequence).

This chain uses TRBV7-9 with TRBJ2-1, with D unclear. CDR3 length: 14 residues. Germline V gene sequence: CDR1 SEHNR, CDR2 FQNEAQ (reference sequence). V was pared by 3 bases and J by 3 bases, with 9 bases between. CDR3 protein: CASSFLAGYNEQFF. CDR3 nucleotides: TGTGCCAGCAGCTTTTTGGCCGGCTACAATGAGCAGTTCTTC.